The clone carrying this T cell receptor beta chain was detected many times. Its matching antigen is unknown. Construction of the TCR beta libraries employed iRepertoire HTBI primers in conjunction with Arm-PCR of CDR3 regions. TCRdb ran MiXCR on the multiplex PCR reads and lists one entry per CDR3 protein. The sample has hundreds of thousands of distinct CDR3 sequences; about 14% are singletons. The time point is: newly diagnosed GD, antithyroid drugs for less than 3 months. Generation of the TCR library employed RNA extracted from PBMCs. This sample was taken from a study of regulatory T cells in long-lasting Graves disease. Study-level findings and limits: It was peripheral blood alone, not thyroid tissue, that was studied.

This TCR was recovered from a female donor with Graves disease. Sequencing used peripheral blood mononuclear cells (PBMCs), obtained at new diagnosis, from a patient treated with antithyroid drugs.

The CDR3 sequence: CASRSGTSGYEQYF. The CDR3 DNA sequence: TGTGCCAGCAGGAGCGGGACTAGCGGCTACGAGCAGTACTTC. The chain has TRBV6-1 and TRBJ2-7; 11 bases line up with TRBD2. J lost 3 bases, V lost 6 bases, and 4 bases had no gene match. Germline CDR1 MNHNS, CDR2 SASEGT. The CDR3 runs 14 residues.